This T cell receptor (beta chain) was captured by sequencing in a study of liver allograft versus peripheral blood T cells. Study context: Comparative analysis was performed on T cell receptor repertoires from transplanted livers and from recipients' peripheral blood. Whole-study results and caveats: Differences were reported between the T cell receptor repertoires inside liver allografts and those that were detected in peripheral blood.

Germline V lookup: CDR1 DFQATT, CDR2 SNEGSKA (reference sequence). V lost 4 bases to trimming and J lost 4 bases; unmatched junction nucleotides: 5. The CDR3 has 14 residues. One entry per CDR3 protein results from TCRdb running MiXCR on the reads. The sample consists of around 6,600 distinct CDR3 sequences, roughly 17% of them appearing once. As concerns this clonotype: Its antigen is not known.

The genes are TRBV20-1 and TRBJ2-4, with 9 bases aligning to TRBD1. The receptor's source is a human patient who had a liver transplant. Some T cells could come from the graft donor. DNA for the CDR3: TGCAGTGCTACCCTAGACAGGGGGAAAAACATTCAGTACTTC. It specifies CSATLDRGKNIQYF.